These 16 T cell receptor beta chains originate from one sample sequenced in a study of T cell responses to AZD1222 COVID-19 vaccine. Clones were sequenced by immunoSEQ multiplex PCR, and TCRdb holds only the in-frame ones, with some missing. Of approximately 190,000 clones listed, about nine tenths were seen once; the top ten hold approximately 0.97%. This material consisted of peripheral blood, taken on day 0 of AZD1222 vaccination. The receptors were gathered from an adult in good health.

The V call is TRBV25-1, the J call TRBJ1-1, with unresolved D. The V and J ends lost 6 bases and 0 bases respectively, with 14 bases between them. Germline V CDR1 and CDR2: MGHDK, SYGVNS. This CDR3 spans 15 amino acids. In nucleotides, the CDR3 is TGTGCCAGCAGCACTATAGGGTTGATGAACACTGAAGCTTTCTTT. Protein: CASSTIGLMNTEAFF. Combining the CDR3 with reference TRBV25-1 and TRBJ1-1 gives the whole variable domain EADIYQTPRYLVIGTGKKITLECSQTMGHDKMYWYQQDPGMELHLIHYSYGVNSTEKGDLSSESTVSRIRTEHFPLTLESARPSHTSQYLCASSTIGLMNTEAFFGQGTRLTVV.

The chain carries TRBV27 and TRBJ1-5, with D maybe TRBD1 (6 bases). The V end lost 6 bases, the J end lost 3 bases, and 18 bases lay between the germline ends. This CDR3 spans 16 amino acids. The V gene's germline CDR1 is MNHEY and CDR2 SMNVEV (reference sequence). In DNA, the CDR3 is TGTGCCAGCAGAGGGAACAGGGTCGGGTCCAATCAGCCCCAGCATTTT. Protein sequence: CASRGNRVGSNQPQHF.

The chain carries TRBV28 and TRBJ1-5, with TRBD1 as a possible D gene (5 bases). The CDR3 contains 14 residues. Trimming took off 2 bases at V and 7 bases at J, with 12 bases between the two ends. CDR1 and CDR2 from the germline V gene are MDHEN and SYDVKM. The CDR3 sequence: CASSLPPRGQPQHF. The CDR3 nucleotides read TGTGCCAGCAGTTTACCCCCTCGGGGCCAGCCCCAGCATTTT.

The chain combines TRBV5-1 with TRBJ2-3; TRBD2 agrees at 10 bases. Unmatched junction bases numbered 7, after V lost 4 bases and J lost 5 bases. Germline V gives CDR1 SGHRS, CDR2 YFSETQ. The CDR3 consists of 15 residues. DNA of the CDR3: TGCGCCAGCAGCCCCAGCGGGAGGGGGGGAGATACGCAGTATTTT. Protein sequence: CASSPSGRGGDTQYF. Supplemented by reference TRBV5-1 and TRBJ2-3, the full variable domain reads KAGVTQTPRYLIKTRGQQVTLSCSPISGHRSVSWYQQTPGQGLQFLFEYFSETQRNKGNFPGRFSGRQFSNSRSEMNVSTLELGDSALYLCASSPSGRGGDTQYFGPGTRLTVL.

The rearrangement links TRBV7-3 to TRBJ1-1; a possible D gene is TRBD1 (5 bases). The ends were cut back, 1 base at V and 1 base at J, with 16 bases in the middle. Germline CDR1 is SGHTA and CDR2 is FQGTGA. The CDR3 covers 17 residues. Written as DNA, the CDR3 is TGTGCCAGCAGCTTAATAGTCGTGGGGCAGGGGAACACTGAAGCTTTCTTT. Translating gives CASSLIVVGQGNTEAFF. Drawing the rest from reference TRBV7-3 and TRBJ1-1, the complete variable domain is GAGVSQTPSNKVTEKGKYVELRCDPISGHTALYWYRQSLGQGPEFLIYFQGTGAADDSGLPNDRFFAVRPEGSVSTLKIQRTERGDSAVYLCASSLIVVGQGNTEAFFGQGTRLTVV.

This clone was observed a single time. CDR3 nucleotide sequence: TGTGCCAGCTCACGTTCGTTGACAGATACGCAGTATTTT. This gives the protein CASSRSLTDTQYF. The V gene is TRBV18, the J gene TRBJ2-3; D is unresolved. The germline V gene encodes CDR1 KGHSH and CDR2 LQKENI. The length of the CDR3 is 13 residues. Trimming took 4 bases from V and 3 from J, leaving 8 bases between them. The full variable domain, in which reference TRBV18 and TRBJ2-3 provide the parts outside the CDR3, is NAGVMQNPRHLVRRRGQEARLRCSPMKGHSHVYWYRQLPEEGLKFMVYLQKENIIDESGMPKERFSAEFPKEGPSILRIQQVVRGDSAAYFCASSRSLTDTQYFGPGTRLTVL.

V usage is TRBV6-5 and J usage is TRBJ2-2; D is possibly TRBD1 (6 bases). Trimming removed 6 bases from V and 3 bases from J, with 11 bases in between. The length of the CDR3 is 14 residues. The germline gives CDR1 MNHEY, CDR2 SVGAGI. CDR3 amino acids: CASSQGHYTGELFF. DNA of the CDR3: TGTGCCAGCAGCCAGGGACACTACACCGGGGAGCTGTTTTTT.

V and J are TRBV11-3 and TRBJ2-7; TRBD2 agrees at 7 bases. The CDR3 runs 15 residues. V lost 3 bases and J lost 3; bases outside the gene matches: 8. CDR1 SGHNT and CDR2 YENEEA come from the germline V gene. CDR3 region: CASSLRPTSIYEQYF. DNA for the CDR3: TGTGCCAGCAGCTTGCGACCGACTAGCATCTACGAGCAGTACTTC.

This clone appeared once. The CDR3 nucleotides read TGTGCCAGCAGTTTCCTCGGGGAGGCCGGGGAGCTGTTTTTT. This encodes CASSFLGEAGELFF. V gene TRBV27 combines with J gene TRBJ2-2; the D gene is possibly TRBD2 (6 bases). The V gene's germline CDR1 is MNHEY and CDR2 SMNVEV (reference sequence). V gave up 3 bases and J gave up 6 bases, with 11 bases separating them. The CDR3 sequence is 14 residues long.

This sequence joins TRBV7-2 and TRBJ1-4; possible D gene TRBD1, 5 bases. This CDR3 region has 14 residues. CDR1 SGHTA and CDR2 FQGNSA come from the germline V gene. Trimming cost V 2 bases and J 6 bases, with 10 bases left between them. The DNA for the CDR3 is TGTGCCAGCAGCTTAAGGCAGGGCGATGAAAAACTGTTTTTT. As protein: CASSLRQGDEKLFF.

The genes are TRBV12-5 and TRBJ2-7; 7 nucleotides match TRBD1. This CDR3 comprises 14 residues. Germline CDR1 and CDR2: LGHNT and FRNRAP. Trimming at V came to 6 bases and at J to 0 bases, leaving 5 bases not matched to a gene. The CDR3 reads CASGPTGPSYEQYF. The CDR3 coding sequence is TGTGCTAGTGGGCCGACAGGGCCCTCCTACGAGCAGTACTTC.

J is TRBJ2-7 and V is TRBV6-5; a weak D match, TRBD2 (6 bases). From germline, CDR1 is MNHEY and CDR2 SVGAGI. Trimming stripped 7 bases from V and 4 bases from J, with 17 bases between. The CDR3 loop spans 14 amino acids. The CDR3 sequence is CASTLYRDFYEQYF. The CDR3 DNA reads as TGTGCCAGCACCCTATACCGGGACTTTTACGAGCAGTACTTC.

The V gene is TRBV5-1, the J gene TRBJ2-3; perhaps TRBD1 as D (5 bases). CDR1 SGHRS and CDR2 YFSETQ come from the germline V gene. The CDR3 length is 13 residues. Trimming shortened V by 5 bases and J by 3 bases, and 10 bases separated the two germline ends. This CDR3 reads CASRPGLTDTQYF. CDR3 DNA sequence: TGCGCCAGCAGGCCAGGGTTGACAGATACGCAGTATTTT. Full variable domain (remainder filled in from reference TRBV5-1 and TRBJ2-3): KAGVTQTPRYLIKTRGQQVTLSCSPISGHRSVSWYQQTPGQGLQFLFEYFSETQRNKGNFPGRFSGRQFSNSRSEMNVSTLELGDSALYLCASRPGLTDTQYFGPGTRLTVL.

This chain links TRBV18 with TRBJ1-3; 10 nucleotides align to TRBD1. The CDR3 is 15 amino acids. V lost 3 bases and J lost 4; bases outside the gene matches: 3. CDR1 KGHSH and CDR2 LQKENI come from the germline V gene. The CDR3 spells CASSPGTGAGNTIYF. Written as DNA, the CDR3 is TGTGCCAGCTCACCGGGGACAGGGGCCGGAAACACCATATATTTT.

The CDR3 sequence is CASSLNNEQFF. CDR3 coding DNA: TGTGCCAGCAGCCTTAACAATGAGCAGTTCTTC. The chain carries TRBV3-1 (or the pseudogene TRBV3-2) and TRBJ2-1; the D is unclear. V was clipped by 4 bases and J by 5 bases, with 3 bases between them. Germline CDR1 LGHDT, CDR2 YNNKEL (reference sequence). The CDR3 loop spans 11 amino acids.

The chain employs TRBV5-1 and TRBJ2-5, with D maybe TRBD2 (6 bases). The CDR3 is 14 residues long. In germline, CDR1 is SGHRS, CDR2 YFSETQ. Trimming cost V 0 bases and J 7 bases, with 13 bases left between them. CDR3 DNA: TGCGCCAGCAGCTTGGTGGAGGGGTCGGGGACCCAGTACTTC. This encodes CASSLVEGSGTQYF.